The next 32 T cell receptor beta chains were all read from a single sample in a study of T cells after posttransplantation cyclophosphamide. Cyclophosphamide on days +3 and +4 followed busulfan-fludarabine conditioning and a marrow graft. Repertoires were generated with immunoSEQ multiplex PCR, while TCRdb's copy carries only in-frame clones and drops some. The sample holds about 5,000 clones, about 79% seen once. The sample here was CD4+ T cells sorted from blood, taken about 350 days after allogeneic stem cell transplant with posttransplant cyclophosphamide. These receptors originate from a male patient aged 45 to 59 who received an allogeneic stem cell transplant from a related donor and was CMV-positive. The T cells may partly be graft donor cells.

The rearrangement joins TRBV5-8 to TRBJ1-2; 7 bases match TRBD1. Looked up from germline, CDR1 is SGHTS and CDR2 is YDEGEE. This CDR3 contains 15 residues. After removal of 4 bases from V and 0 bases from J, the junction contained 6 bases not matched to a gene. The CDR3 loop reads CASSRTGSANYGYTF. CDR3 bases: TGTGCCAGCAGCAGGACAGGCTCAGCTAACTATGGCTACACCTTC.

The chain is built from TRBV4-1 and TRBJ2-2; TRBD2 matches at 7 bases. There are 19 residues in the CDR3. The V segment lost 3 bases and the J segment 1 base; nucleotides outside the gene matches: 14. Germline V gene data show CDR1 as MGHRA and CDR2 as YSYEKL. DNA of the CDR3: TGCGCCAGCAGCCATATACGACCCCCCGGGGGGAGGAACACCGGGGAGCTGTTTTTT. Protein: CASSHIRPPGGRNTGELFF.

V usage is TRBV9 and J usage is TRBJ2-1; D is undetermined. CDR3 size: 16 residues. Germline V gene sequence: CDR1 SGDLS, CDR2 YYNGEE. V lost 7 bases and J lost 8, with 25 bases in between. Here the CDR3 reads CASGSRSTTAADEQFF. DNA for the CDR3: TGTGCCAGCGGCTCAAGAAGTACTACCGCCGCCGATGAGCAGTTCTTC.

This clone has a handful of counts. CDR3: CASSVGAGIHNSPLHF. CDR3 sequence (DNA): TGTGCCAGCAGCGTAGGCGCAGGGATTCATAATTCACCCCTCCACTTT. This chain links TRBV9 with TRBJ1-6, with TRBD1 as a possible D gene (5 bases). From germline, CDR1 is SGDLS and CDR2 YYNGEE. V was shortened by 0 bases and J by 5 bases, with 12 bases between the two germline ends. The CDR3 is 16 residues long.

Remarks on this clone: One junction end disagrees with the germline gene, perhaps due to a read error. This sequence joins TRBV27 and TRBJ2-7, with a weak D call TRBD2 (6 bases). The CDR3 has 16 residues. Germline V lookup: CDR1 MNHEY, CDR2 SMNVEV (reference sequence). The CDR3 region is CATSPGGLQLSSEQYF. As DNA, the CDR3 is TGTGCCACCAGTCCCGGAGGGCTACAGTTGTCTAGCGAGCAGTACTTC.

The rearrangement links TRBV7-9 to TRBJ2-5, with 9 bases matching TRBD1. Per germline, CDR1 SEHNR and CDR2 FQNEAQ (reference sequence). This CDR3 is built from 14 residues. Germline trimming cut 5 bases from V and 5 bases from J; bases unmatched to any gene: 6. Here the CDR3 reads CASSQGTGPETQYF. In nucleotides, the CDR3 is TGTGCCAGCAGCCAAGGGACAGGGCCCGAGACCCAGTACTTC. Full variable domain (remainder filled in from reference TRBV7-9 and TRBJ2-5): DTGVSQNPRHKITKRGQNVTFRCDPISEHNRLYWYRQTLGQGPEFLTYFQNEAQLEKSRLLSDRFSAERPKGSFSTLEIQRTEQGDSAMYLCASSQGTGPETQYFGPGTRLLVL.

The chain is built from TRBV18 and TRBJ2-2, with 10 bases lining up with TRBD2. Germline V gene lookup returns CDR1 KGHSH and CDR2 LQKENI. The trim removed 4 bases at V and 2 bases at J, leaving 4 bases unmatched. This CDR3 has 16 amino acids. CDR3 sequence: CASSLGLAENTGELFF. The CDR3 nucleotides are TGTGCCAGCTCACTAGGACTAGCGGAAAACACCGGGGAGCTGTTTTTT.

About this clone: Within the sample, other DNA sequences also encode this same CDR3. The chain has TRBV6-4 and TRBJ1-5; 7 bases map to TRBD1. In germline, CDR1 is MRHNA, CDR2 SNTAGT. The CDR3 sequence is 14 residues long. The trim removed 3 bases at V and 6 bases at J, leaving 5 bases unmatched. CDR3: CASSEGQGGQPQHF. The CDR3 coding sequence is TGTGCCAGCAGTGAGGGCCAGGGGGGTCAGCCCCAGCATTTT.

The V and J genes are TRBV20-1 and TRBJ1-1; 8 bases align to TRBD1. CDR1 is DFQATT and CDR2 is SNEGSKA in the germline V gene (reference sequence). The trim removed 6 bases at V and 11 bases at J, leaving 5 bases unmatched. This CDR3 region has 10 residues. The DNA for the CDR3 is TGCAGTGCCGCGACAGGGGACGCTTTCTTT. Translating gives CSAATGDAFF.

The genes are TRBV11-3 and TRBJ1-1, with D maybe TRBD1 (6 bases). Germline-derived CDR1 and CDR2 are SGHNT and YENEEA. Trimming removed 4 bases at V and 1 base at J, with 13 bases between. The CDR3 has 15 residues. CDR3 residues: CASSSSGTTNTEAFF. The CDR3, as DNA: TGTGCCAGCAGCTCCTCCGGGACAACGAACACTGAAGCTTTCTTT.

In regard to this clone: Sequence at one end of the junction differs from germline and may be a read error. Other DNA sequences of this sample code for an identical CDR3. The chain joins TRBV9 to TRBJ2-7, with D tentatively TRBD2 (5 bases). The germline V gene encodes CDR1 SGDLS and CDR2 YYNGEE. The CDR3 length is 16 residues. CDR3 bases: TGTGCCAGCAGCGCCCTTCTAAAAGCGGAGTCCTACGAGCAGTACTTT. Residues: CASSALLKAESYEQYF. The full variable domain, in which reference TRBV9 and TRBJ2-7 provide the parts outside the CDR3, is DSGVTQTPKHLITATGQRVTLRCSPRSGDLSVYWYQQSLDQGLQFLIQYYNGEERAKGNILERFSAQQFPDLHSELNLSSLELGDSALYFCASSALLKAESYEQYFGPGTRLTVT.

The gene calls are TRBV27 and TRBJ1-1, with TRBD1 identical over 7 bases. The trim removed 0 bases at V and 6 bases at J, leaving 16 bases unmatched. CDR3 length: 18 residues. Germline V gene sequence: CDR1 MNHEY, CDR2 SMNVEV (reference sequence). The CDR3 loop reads CASSLSPLMTGKGAEAFF. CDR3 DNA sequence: TGTGCCAGCAGTTTATCCCCGTTAATGACAGGGAAGGGGGCTGAAGCTTTCTTT.

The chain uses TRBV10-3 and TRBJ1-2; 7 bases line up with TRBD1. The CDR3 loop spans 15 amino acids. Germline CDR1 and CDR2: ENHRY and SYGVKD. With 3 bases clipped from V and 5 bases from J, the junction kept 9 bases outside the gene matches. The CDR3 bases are TGTGCCATCAGTGATCTAGCAGCCAGGGGGTATGGCTACACCTTC. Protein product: CAISDLAARGYGYTF.

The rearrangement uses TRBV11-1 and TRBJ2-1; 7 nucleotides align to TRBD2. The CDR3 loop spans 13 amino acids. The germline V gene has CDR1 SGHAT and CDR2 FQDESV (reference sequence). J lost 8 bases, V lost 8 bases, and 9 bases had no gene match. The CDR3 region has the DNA TGTGCCAGCGGGGCGCGGGAGAGGGATGAGCAGTTCTTC. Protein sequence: CASGARERDEQFF.

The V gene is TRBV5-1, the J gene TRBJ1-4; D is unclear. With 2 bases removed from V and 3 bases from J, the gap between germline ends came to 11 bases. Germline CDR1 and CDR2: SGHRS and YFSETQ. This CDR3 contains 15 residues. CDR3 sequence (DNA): TGCGCCAGCAGCTTATATAGGCGGCCTAATGAAAAACTGTTTTTT. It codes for CASSLYRRPNEKLFF.

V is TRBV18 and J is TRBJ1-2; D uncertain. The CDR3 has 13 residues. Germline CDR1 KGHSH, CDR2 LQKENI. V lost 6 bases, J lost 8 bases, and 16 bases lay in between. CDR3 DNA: TGTGCCAGCTCGCCAATAGTCGTTCGGGGCTACACCTTC. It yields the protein CASSPIVVRGYTF.

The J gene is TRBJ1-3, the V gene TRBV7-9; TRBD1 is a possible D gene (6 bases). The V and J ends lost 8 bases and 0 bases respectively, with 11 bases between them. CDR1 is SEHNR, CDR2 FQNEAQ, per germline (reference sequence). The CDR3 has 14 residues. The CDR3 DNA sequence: TGTGCCAGCGACAGGTTAACCTCTGGAAACACCATATATTTT. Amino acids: CASDRLTSGNTIYF.

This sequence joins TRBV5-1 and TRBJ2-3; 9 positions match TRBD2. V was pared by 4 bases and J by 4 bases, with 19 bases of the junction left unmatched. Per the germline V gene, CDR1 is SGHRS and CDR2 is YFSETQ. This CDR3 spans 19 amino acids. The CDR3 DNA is TGCGCCAGCAGCCTCCTTAATTTGCGGGAGGGCCCCTTGTCAGATACGCAGTATTTT. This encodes CASSLLNLREGPLSDTQYF.

The CDR3 bases are TGTGCCTGGAGTCGTGGGGGCTTCGATCAGCCCCAGCATTTT. Residues: CAWSRGGFDQPQHF. This chain joins TRBV30 and TRBJ1-5; D possibly corresponds to TRBD1 (6 bases). V lost 2 bases and J 5 bases, leaving 13 bases between the germline ends. Germline CDR1 and CDR2: GTSNPN and SVGIG (reference sequence). This CDR3 is 14 amino acids long. The full variable domain, in which reference TRBV30 and TRBJ1-5 provide the parts outside the CDR3, is SQTIHQWPATLVQPVGSPLSLECTVEGTSNPNLYWYRQAAGRGLQLLFYSVGIGQISSEVPQNLSASRPQDRQFILSSKKLLLSDSGFYLCAWSRGGFDQPQHFGDGTRLSIL.

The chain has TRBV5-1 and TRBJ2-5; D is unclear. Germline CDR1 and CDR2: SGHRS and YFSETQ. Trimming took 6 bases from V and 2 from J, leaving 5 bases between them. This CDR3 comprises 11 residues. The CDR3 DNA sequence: TGCGCCAGCACCCAACAAGAGACCCAGTACTTC. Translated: CASTQQETQYF. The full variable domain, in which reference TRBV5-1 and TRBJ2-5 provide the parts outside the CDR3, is KAGVTQTPRYLIKTRGQQVTLSCSPISGHRSVSWYQQTPGQGLQFLFEYFSETQRNKGNFPGRFSGRQFSNSRSEMNVSTLELGDSALYLCASTQQETQYFGPGTRLLVL.

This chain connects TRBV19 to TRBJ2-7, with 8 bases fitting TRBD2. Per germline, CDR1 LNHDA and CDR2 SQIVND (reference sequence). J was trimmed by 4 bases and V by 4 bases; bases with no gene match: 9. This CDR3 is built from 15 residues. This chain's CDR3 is CASSRPGLGLYEQYF. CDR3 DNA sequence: TGTGCCAGTAGTAGACCGGGACTAGGTCTATACGAGCAGTACTTC.

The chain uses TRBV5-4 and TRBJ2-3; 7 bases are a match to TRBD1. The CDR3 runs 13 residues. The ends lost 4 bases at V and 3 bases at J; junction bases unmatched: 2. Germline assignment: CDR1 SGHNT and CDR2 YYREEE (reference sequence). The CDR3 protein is CASSPDRTDTQYF. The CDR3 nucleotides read TGTGCCAGCAGCCCGGACAGGACAGATACGCAGTATTTT. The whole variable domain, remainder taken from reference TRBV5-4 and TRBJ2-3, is ETGVTQSPTHLIKTRGQQVTLRCSSQSGHNTVSWYQQALGQGPQFIFQYYREEENGRGNFPPRFSGLQFPNYSSELNVNALELDDSALYLCASSPDRTDTQYFGPGTRLTVL.

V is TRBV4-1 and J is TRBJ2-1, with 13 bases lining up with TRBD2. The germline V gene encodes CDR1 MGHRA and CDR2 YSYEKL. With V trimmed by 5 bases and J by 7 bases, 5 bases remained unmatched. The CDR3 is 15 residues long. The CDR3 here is CASSVLAGGRNEQFF. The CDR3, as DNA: TGCGCCAGCAGCGTACTAGCGGGAGGGCGTAATGAGCAGTTCTTC.

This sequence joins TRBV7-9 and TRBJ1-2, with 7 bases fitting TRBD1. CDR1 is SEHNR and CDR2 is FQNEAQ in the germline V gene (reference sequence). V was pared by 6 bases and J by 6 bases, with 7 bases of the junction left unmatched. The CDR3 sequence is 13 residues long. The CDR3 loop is CASSTTGIDGYTF. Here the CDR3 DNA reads TGTGCCAGCAGTACGACAGGGATCGATGGCTACACCTTC.

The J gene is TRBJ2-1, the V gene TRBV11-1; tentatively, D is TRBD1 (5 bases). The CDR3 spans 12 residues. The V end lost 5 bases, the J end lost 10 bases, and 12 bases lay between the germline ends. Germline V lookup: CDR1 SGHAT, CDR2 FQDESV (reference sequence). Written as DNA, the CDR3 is TGTGCCAGCAGCCAAAACAGGTACGAGCAGTTCTTC. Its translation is CASSQNRYEQFF.

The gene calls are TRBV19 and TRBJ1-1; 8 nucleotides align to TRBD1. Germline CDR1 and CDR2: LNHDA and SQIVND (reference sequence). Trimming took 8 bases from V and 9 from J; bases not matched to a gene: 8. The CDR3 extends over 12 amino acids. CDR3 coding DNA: TGTGCCAGTGATGACAGGGGAACCAAAGCTTTCTTT. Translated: CASDDRGTKAFF. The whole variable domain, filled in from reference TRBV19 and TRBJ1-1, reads DGGITQSPKYLFRKEGQNVTLSCEQNLNHDAMYWYRQDPGQGLRLIYYSQIVNDFQKGDIAEGYSVSREKKESFPLTVTSAQKNPTAFYLCASDDRGTKAFFGQGTRLTVV.

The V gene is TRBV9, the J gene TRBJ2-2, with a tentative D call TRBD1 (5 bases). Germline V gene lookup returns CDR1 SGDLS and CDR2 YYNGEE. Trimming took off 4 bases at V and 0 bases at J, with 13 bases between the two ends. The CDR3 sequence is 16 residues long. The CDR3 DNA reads TGTGCCAGCAGCCCAATCCCAGGGTCGAACACCGGGGAGCTGTTTTTT. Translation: CASSPIPGSNTGELFF.

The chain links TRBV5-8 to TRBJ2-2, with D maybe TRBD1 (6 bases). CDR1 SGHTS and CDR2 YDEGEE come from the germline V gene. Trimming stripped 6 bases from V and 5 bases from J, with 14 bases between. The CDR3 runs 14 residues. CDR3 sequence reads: CASTVHRVTGELFF. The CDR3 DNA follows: TGTGCCAGCACCGTCCACAGGGTTACCGGGGAGCTGTTTTTT.

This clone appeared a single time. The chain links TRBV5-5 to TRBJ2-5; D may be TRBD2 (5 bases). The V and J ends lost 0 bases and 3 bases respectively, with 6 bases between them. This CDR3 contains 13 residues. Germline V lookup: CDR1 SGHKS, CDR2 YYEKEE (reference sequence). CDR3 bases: TGTGCCAGCAGCTTGGTAGCGAAAGAGACCCAGTACTTC. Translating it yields CASSLVAKETQYF. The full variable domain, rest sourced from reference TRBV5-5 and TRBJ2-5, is DAGVTQSPTHLIKTRGQQVTLRCSPISGHKSVSWYQQVLGQGPQFIFQYYEKEERGRGNFPDRFSARQFPNYSSELNVNALLLGDSALYLCASSLVAKETQYFGPGTRLLVL.

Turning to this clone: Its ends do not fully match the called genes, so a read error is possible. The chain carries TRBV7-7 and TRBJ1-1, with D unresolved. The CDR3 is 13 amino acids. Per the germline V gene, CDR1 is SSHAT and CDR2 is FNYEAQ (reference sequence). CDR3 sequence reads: CASSLDTNTEAFF. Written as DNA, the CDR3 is TGTGCTAGCAGCTTAGACACGAACACTGAAGCTTTCTTT.

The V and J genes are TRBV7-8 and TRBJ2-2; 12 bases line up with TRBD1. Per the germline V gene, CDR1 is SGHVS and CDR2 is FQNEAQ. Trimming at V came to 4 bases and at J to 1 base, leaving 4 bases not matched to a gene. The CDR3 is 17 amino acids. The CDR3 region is CASSYGTGGLNTGELFF. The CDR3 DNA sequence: TGTGCCAGCAGCTACGGGACAGGGGGCCTGAACACCGGGGAGCTGTTTTTT.

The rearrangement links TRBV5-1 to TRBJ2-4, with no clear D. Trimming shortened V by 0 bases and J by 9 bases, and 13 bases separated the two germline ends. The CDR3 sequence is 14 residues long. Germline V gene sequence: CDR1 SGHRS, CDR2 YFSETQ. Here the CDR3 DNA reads TGCGCCAGCAGCTTGGTCGGTCCTTCGCGCATTCAGTACTTC. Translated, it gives CASSLVGPSRIQYF.